This T cell receptor (beta chain) was recovered during a study of PD-1 blockade in classical Hodgkin lymphoma. As for this clone: Its target is not known.

Study-level results: Why the repertoires differ is still unclear, perhaps disease activity or prior therapy.

Indicated time point: newly diagnosed, previously untreated cHL patient sample. The authors used newly diagnosed, untreated classical Hodgkin lymphoma PBMCs as comparison. Sequenced by immunoSEQ multiplex PCR; TCRdb stores in-frame clones only, minus some. The repertoire holds tens of thousands of clones, with roughly 91% as singletons. The CDR3 is 12 amino acids. V lost 6 bases to trimming and J lost 5 bases; unmatched junction nucleotides: 6. CDR1 is SQVTM, CDR2 ANQGSEA, per germline. Sequencing input: peripheral blood mononuclear cells (PBMCs). This clonotype was sampled from a human donor with classical Hodgkin lymphoma. The gene calls are TRBV29-1 and TRBJ1-1; TRBD1 aligns across 7 bases. The CDR3 DNA is TGCAGCGTGTACAGGGGTAGGACTGAAGCTTTCTTT. Its protein product is CSVYRGRTEAFF.